The 32 T cell receptor beta chains below all came from one sample that was sequenced in a study of blood T cell repertoires in COVID-19. The repertoire was sequenced with immunoSEQ multiplex PCR; TCRdb's copy has only in-frame clones and lacks some. The top ten hold approximately 3.2% of the sample, which has about 240,000 clones, roughly 80% seen once. What was sequenced was peripheral blood. The receptors shown here come from a woman between 18 and 29 years old with acute or convalescent COVID-19.

The chain carries TRBV2 and TRBJ2-2; D might be TRBD2 (5 bases). The V and J ends lost 4 bases and 4 bases respectively, with 13 bases between them. Germline CDR1 SNHLY, CDR2 FYNNEI. The CDR3 is made up of 15 amino acids. In DNA, the CDR3 is TGTGCCAGCAGTGGGGTTTCCGGGGTCACCGGGGAGCTGTTTTTT. This gives the protein CASSGVSGVTGELFF.

This chain links TRBV7-2 with TRBJ2-3, with no clear D. The ends were cut back, 4 bases at V and 0 bases at J, with 14 bases in the middle. CDR1 is SGHTA, CDR2 FQGNSA, per germline. The CDR3 extends over 16 amino acids. The CDR3 loop is CASSSMVSLSTDTQYF. CDR3 in DNA: TGTGCCAGCAGCTCTATGGTGTCACTGAGCACAGATACGCAGTATTTT.

This chain uses TRBV4-3 with TRBJ1-2; 9 bases align to TRBD1. This CDR3 region has 14 residues. Germline V gene sequence: CDR1 LGHNA, CDR2 YSLEER. The V and J ends lost 3 bases and 6 bases, in that order; junction bases with no gene match: 5. The CDR3 DNA sequence: TGCGCCAGCAGCCAGGGGACAGGGATTCATGGCTACACCTTC. As protein: CASSQGTGIHGYTF.

J is TRBJ2-1 and V is TRBV6-4, with D tentatively TRBD2 (5 bases). Trimming took 7 bases from V and 3 from J, leaving 16 bases between them. Germline V lookup: CDR1 MRHNA, CDR2 SNTAGT. The CDR3 sequence is 15 residues long. CDR3 DNA: TGTGCCAGCACCCCGAGGGTGGCAGACTACAATGAGCAGTTCTTC. Encoded protein: CASTPRVADYNEQFF.

The rearrangement uses TRBV30 and TRBJ2-3, with TRBD2 matching 15 bases. From germline, CDR1 is GTSNPN and CDR2 SVGIG (reference sequence). J was trimmed by 5 bases and V by 4 bases; bases with no gene match: 13. CDR3 size: 18 residues. CDR3 bases: TGTGCCTGGACCCCCCCGGTCGGACTAGCGGGAGGGGGAGATACGCAGTATTTT. Amino acids: CAWTPPVGLAGGGDTQYF.

The chain has TRBV16 and TRBJ2-7; possibly TRBD2 for D (5 bases). The CDR3 is 14 amino acids. Trimming stripped 7 bases from V and 2 bases from J, with 15 bases between. The germline V gene encodes CDR1 KGHSY and CDR2 FQNENV. CDR3 amino acids: CASTPGKSTYEQYF. CDR3 DNA sequence: TGTGCCAGCACCCCGGGGAAGAGTACCTACGAGCAGTACTTC. Drawing the rest from reference TRBV16 and TRBJ2-7, the complete variable domain is GEEVAQTPKHLVRGEGQKAKLYCAPIKGHSYVFWYQQVLKNEFKFLISFQNENVFDETGMPKERFSAKCLPNSPCSLEIQATKLEDSAVYFCASTPGKSTYEQYFGPGTRLTVT.

CDR3 bases: TGTGCCAGCAGTGATTCTAGCCGGCACGAGACCCAGTACTTC. As protein: CASSDSSRHETQYF. The chain carries TRBV25-1 and TRBJ2-5; D may be TRBD2 (5 bases). Germline values: CDR1 MGHDK, CDR2 SYGVNS. Trimming shortened V by 3 bases and J by 5 bases, and 13 bases separated the two germline ends. CDR3 length: 14 amino acids. Supplemented by reference TRBV25-1 and TRBJ2-5, the full variable domain reads EADIYQTPRYLVIGTGKKITLECSQTMGHDKMYWYQQDPGMELHLIHYSYGVNSTEKGDLSSESTVSRIRTEHFPLTLESARPSHTSQYLCASSDSSRHETQYFGPGTRLLVL.

This clone appeared a single time. The chain joins TRBV4-3 to TRBJ2-1, with D possibly being TRBD1 (5 bases). This CDR3 region has 16 residues. CDR1 and CDR2 from the germline V gene are LGHNA and YSLEER. The ends were cut back, 0 bases at V and 4 bases at J, with 13 bases in the middle. The CDR3 DNA reads as TGCGCCAGCAGCCAAGATACAGGACAACCATACAATGAGCAGTTCTTC. Translated, it gives CASSQDTGQPYNEQFF.

This clone showed up just a few times. Here the CDR3 DNA reads TGTGCCAGCAGCCGCCCTCCCGGGACTAGCGATTACAATGAGCAGTTCTTC. It is translated as CASSRPPGTSDYNEQFF. The chain combines TRBV7-2 with TRBJ2-1; 10 positions agree with TRBD2. The CDR3 sequence is 17 residues long. Per germline, CDR1 SGHTA and CDR2 FQGNSA. The V segment lost 5 bases and the J segment 4 bases; nucleotides outside the gene matches: 11.

As for this clone: A read error may produce the germline difference seen at one junction end. V is TRBV12-5 and J is TRBJ2-3; D ambiguous. The CDR3 is 15 amino acids. In germline, CDR1 is LGHNT, CDR2 FRNRAP. CDR3 sequence (DNA): TGTGCTAGTGCTTTGGTTGGCTCTAGCACAGATACGCAGTATTTT. The encoded protein is CASALVGSSTDTQYF.

This clone is a singleton in its sample. V is TRBV6-5 and J is TRBJ1-2; 10 bases line up with TRBD1. Germline CDR1 reads MNHEY; CDR2 reads SVGAGI. The CDR3 loop spans 15 amino acids. V lost 6 bases and J lost 4; bases outside the gene matches: 8. CDR3 sequence (DNA): TGTGCCAGCAGCCCCCGTGGGGACAGGGGCTATGGCTACACCTTC. As protein: CASSPRGDRGYGYTF.

This clone appeared a single time. This rearrangement joins TRBV7-9 to TRBJ2-7, with 8 bases that match TRBD2. V gave up 3 bases and J gave up 6 bases; unmatched junction bases: 7. Per germline, CDR1 SEHNR and CDR2 FQNEAQ (reference sequence). The CDR3 sequence is 14 residues long. This chain's CDR3 is CASSFSGGVREQYF. Written as DNA, the CDR3 is TGTGCCAGCAGCTTCTCGGGAGGGGTCCGCGAGCAGTACTTC.

The J gene is TRBJ1-2, the V gene TRBV30; D is possibly TRBD1 (6 bases). CDR3 length: 13 residues. V lost 0 bases and J 8 bases, leaving 13 bases between the germline ends. Germline V gene data show CDR1 as GTSNPN and CDR2 as SVGIG (reference sequence). The CDR3 nucleotides are TGTGCCTGGAGTGTCGTAAGGGGGAGCGGCTACACCTTC. This codes for CAWSVVRGSGYTF.

The rearrangement links TRBV7-2 to TRBJ2-5; 7 positions match TRBD1. Germline CDR1 is SGHTA and CDR2 is FQGNSA. This CDR3 is 13 amino acids long. Germline trimming cut 4 bases from V and 5 bases from J; bases unmatched to any gene: 4. The CDR3 spells CASSSRGRETQYF. The CDR3 DNA follows: TGTGCCAGCAGCTCGAGGGGGCGGGAGACCCAGTACTTC.

The chain is built from TRBV18 and TRBJ2-4, with 8 bases lining up with TRBD1. The CDR3 spans 16 residues. Germline CDR1 is KGHSH and CDR2 is LQKENI. V shed 3 bases, J shed 0 bases, and the junction held 4 bases outside the gene matches. This CDR3 reads CASSPQGAGAKNIQYF. CDR3 DNA sequence: TGTGCCAGCTCACCCCAGGGGGCTGGAGCCAAAAACATTCAGTACTTC.

The chain combines TRBV20-1 with TRBJ1-3; D remains ambiguous. This CDR3 has 15 amino acids. The germline V gene encodes CDR1 DFQATT and CDR2 SNEGSKA (reference sequence). V was cut by 3 bases and J by 2 bases, with 14 bases left in between. The CDR3 is CSASFPREAGNTIYF. The CDR3 nucleotides read TGCAGTGCTAGTTTCCCCCGGGAGGCTGGAAACACCATATATTTT.

The rearrangement joins TRBV19 to TRBJ1-1; possibly TRBD1 for D (5 bases). The CDR3 is 15 amino acids. Germline V gives CDR1 LNHDA, CDR2 SQIVND (reference sequence). V was trimmed by 3 bases and J by 0 bases, leaving 11 bases between them. CDR3 residues: CASSIFRTMNTEAFF. In DNA form, the CDR3 reads TGTGCCAGTAGTATTTTTCGGACAATGAACACTGAAGCTTTCTTT. The complete variable domain, with remaining parts taken from reference TRBV19 and TRBJ1-1, reads DGGITQSPKYLFRKEGQNVTLSCEQNLNHDAMYWYRQDPGQGLRLIYYSQIVNDFQKGDIAEGYSVSREKKESFPLTVTSAQKNPTAFYLCASSIFRTMNTEAFFGQGTRLTVV.

The rearrangement uses TRBV2 and TRBJ2-5; TRBD1 matches at 9 bases. Trimming cost V 4 bases and J 4 bases; bases outside gene matches: 4. The CDR3 is 14 residues long. Germline V lookup: CDR1 SNHLY, CDR2 FYNNEI. In nucleotides, the CDR3 is TGTGCCAGCAGTGCGGACAGGGGTACAGAGACCCAGTACTTC. Its translation: CASSADRGTETQYF. The whole variable domain, remainder taken from reference TRBV2 and TRBJ2-5, is EPEVTQTPSHQVTQMGQEVILRCVPISNHLYFYWYRQILGQKVEFLVSFYNNEISEKSEIFDDQFSVERPDGSNFTLKIRSTKLEDSAMYFCASSADRGTETQYFGPGTRLLVL.

J is TRBJ2-1 and V is TRBV6-5, with 13 bases aligning to TRBD2. The V segment lost 5 bases and the J segment 7 bases; nucleotides outside the gene matches: 5. The CDR3 covers 15 residues. The germline V gene encodes CDR1 MNHEY and CDR2 SVGAGI. The CDR3 reads CASSTSGLAGNEQFF. CDR3 sequence (DNA): TGTGCCAGCAGTACCTCGGGACTAGCGGGGAATGAGCAGTTCTTC.

V and J are TRBV14 and TRBJ1-5; D is possibly TRBD1 (5 bases). Trimming left V 4 bases short and J 7 bases short, with 11 bases between. Per the germline V gene, CDR1 is SGHDN and CDR2 is FVKESK. This CDR3 is built from 13 residues. The CDR3 region has the DNA TGTGCCAGCAGCCCGGGGGAGGGGCAGCCCCAGCATTTT. It encodes CASSPGEGQPQHF.

The rearrangement uses TRBV3-1 (or the pseudogene TRBV3-2) and TRBJ1-2, with a tentative D call TRBD1 (5 bases). This CDR3 comprises 15 residues. From germline, CDR1 is LGHDT and CDR2 YNNKEL (reference sequence). Trimming left V 0 bases short and J 7 bases short, with 15 bases between. In DNA form, the CDR3 reads TGTGCCAGCAGCCAAGATTTGTCAGGGTACGGTGGCTACACCTTC. Translating gives CASSQDLSGYGGYTF.

The rearrangement links TRBV19 to TRBJ1-2, with a possible D match to TRBD1 (5 bases). The length of the CDR3 is 13 residues. V lost 2 bases, J lost 6 bases, and 10 bases lay in between. Per germline, CDR1 LNHDA and CDR2 SQIVND (reference sequence). CDR3: CASSIRAGHGYTF. For the CDR3, the DNA is TGTGCCAGTAGTATAAGGGCGGGGCATGGCTACACCTTC.

The V call is TRBV7-2, the J call TRBJ1-5; 9 bases are shared with TRBD1. Germline lookup yields CDR1 SGHTA and CDR2 FQGNSA. V gave up 4 bases and J gave up 5 bases; unmatched junction bases: 6. The CDR3 loop spans 15 amino acids. The CDR3 loop reads CASSSRDRADQPQHF. CDR3 coding DNA: TGTGCCAGCAGCTCCCGGGACAGGGCCGATCAGCCCCAGCATTTT.

The V call is TRBV30, the J call TRBJ1-1; D is unresolved. The CDR3 has 13 residues. Trimming stripped 3 bases from V and 1 base from J, with 9 bases between. Germline values: CDR1 GTSNPN, CDR2 SVGIG (reference sequence). The CDR3 sequence: CAWSEDTNTEAFF. CDR3 nucleotide sequence: TGTGCCTGGAGCGAAGACACGAACACTGAAGCTTTCTTT.

This clone has more than one count but fewer than ten. The J gene is TRBJ1-2, the V gene TRBV6-5, with 9 bases fitting TRBD1. The CDR3 has 15 residues. J gave up 7 bases and V 7 bases, and 13 bases lay outside the gene matches. Germline lookup yields CDR1 MNHEY and CDR2 SVGAGI. CDR3 sequence reads: CASTQFWTGVSGYTF. The CDR3 DNA is TGTGCCAGCACTCAATTTTGGACAGGGGTTTCTGGCTACACCTTC.

The V gene is TRBV10-1, the J gene TRBJ2-2; 7 bases match TRBD1. This CDR3 is built from 15 residues. The V gene end was trimmed by 2 bases and the J gene end by 4 bases; junction bases not matched to a gene: 4. From germline, CDR1 is WNHNN and CDR2 SYGVQD (reference sequence). The DNA for the CDR3 is TGCGCCAGCAGTGAGGGGGACAGAATCACCGGGGAGCTGTTTTTT. It codes for CASSEGDRITGELFF.

The chain uses TRBV28 and TRBJ2-7; D remains ambiguous. Germline values: CDR1 MDHEN, CDR2 SYDVKM. The ends were cut back, 6 bases at V and 2 bases at J, with 11 bases in the middle. The CDR3 length is 13 residues. The CDR3 DNA is TGTGCCAGCAGCCCTAGGAGTACCTACGAGCAGTACTTC. Protein product: CASSPRSTYEQYF.

The J gene is TRBJ2-1, the V gene TRBV7-6; the match to TRBD2 covers 7 bases. V shed 1 base, J shed 8 bases, and the junction held 11 bases outside the gene matches. The germline gives CDR1 SGHVS, CDR2 FNYEAQ. The CDR3 spans 16 residues. The DNA of the CDR3 is TGTGCCAGCAGCTTAGTTGGCGGGAGCCAGGACTATGAGCAGTTCTTC. Residues: CASSLVGGSQDYEQFF.

The rearrangement joins TRBV21-1 to TRBJ2-3; whether TRBD1, the table's D call, matches the DNA was not checked. TRBV21-1 constitutes a pseudogene. This CDR3 region has 15 residues. The CDR3 reads CASSLGQGGTDTQYF. Here the CDR3 DNA reads TGTGCCAGCAGCTTGGGACAGGGGGGCACAGATACGCAGTATTTT.

The gene calls are TRBV5-1 and TRBJ2-3, with TRBD2 identical over 9 bases. The V segment lost 4 bases and the J segment 4 bases; nucleotides outside the gene matches: 7. This CDR3 has 15 amino acids. CDR1 SGHRS and CDR2 YFSETQ come from the germline V gene. The CDR3 sequence: CASSPGTSRADTQYF. In DNA form, the CDR3 reads TGCGCCAGCAGCCCCGGGACTAGCAGGGCAGATACGCAGTATTTT. The whole variable domain, filled in from reference TRBV5-1 and TRBJ2-3, reads KAGVTQTPRYLIKTRGQQVTLSCSPISGHRSVSWYQQTPGQGLQFLFEYFSETQRNKGNFPGRFSGRQFSNSRSEMNVSTLELGDSALYLCASSPGTSRADTQYFGPGTRLTVL.

This clone was counted once. This chain connects TRBV19 to TRBJ1-5; 7 nucleotides align to TRBD1. The CDR3 totals 19 residues. Germline V gives CDR1 LNHDA, CDR2 SQIVND (reference sequence). After removal of 5 bases from V and 2 bases from J, the junction contained 18 bases not matched to a gene. This CDR3 reads CASSHNPVFDRAGNQPQHF. The CDR3 region has the DNA TGTGCCAGTAGTCACAATCCCGTTTTCGACAGGGCTGGCAATCAGCCCCAGCATTTT.

This clone was detected a few times. This chain links TRBV5-1 with TRBJ2-7; TRBD2 might be the D (6 bases). The CDR3 spans 17 residues. The V gene's germline CDR1 is SGHRS and CDR2 YFSETQ. V lost 0 bases and J 2 bases, leaving 18 bases between the germline ends. The CDR3 nucleotides are TGCGCCAGCAGCTTGGTGAGTTCGGGGGAACCAACCTACGAGCAGTACTTC. The encoded protein is CASSLVSSGEPTYEQYF.